The 11 T cell receptor beta chains presented below share a single source sample, sequenced in a study of T cells in Graves' hyperthyroidism and ophthalmopathy. TCR beta CDR3 region amplification was performed from RNA transcripts. First-round RT-PCR with HTBI primers amplified the TCR CDR3 region. TCRdb reprocessed the multiplex PCR reads with MiXCR, giving one entry per CDR3 protein. Of over 300,000 distinct CDR3 sequences listed, more than 11% are singletons. Sequencing used blood. All receptors come from an older woman with Graves' hyperthyroidism.

This clonotype was detected many times. The chain employs TRBV2 and TRBJ2-4; D call uncertain. The CDR3 has 13 residues. V was trimmed by 6 bases and J by 8 bases, leaving 14 bases between them. Germline-derived CDR1 and CDR2 are SNHLY and FYNNEI. The DNA for the CDR3 is TGTGCCAGCAGCTTCGGACCGATTGACATTCAGTACTTC. Its translation: CASSFGPIDIQYF.

The table lists this clonotype with a few counts. J is TRBJ1-4 and V is TRBV24-1, with TRBD1 identical over 8 bases. With 2 bases clipped from V and 7 bases from J, the junction kept 8 bases outside the gene matches. Germline CDR1 is KGHDR and CDR2 is SFDVKD. The CDR3 consists of 16 residues. Written as DNA, the CDR3 is TGTGCCACCAGTGATTCCCTGACAGGGGACGGTGAAAAACTGTTTTTT. Its translation: CATSDSLTGDGEKLFF.

This clonotype was seen at least ten times. V is TRBV27 and J is TRBJ1-6; 7 nucleotides agree with TRBD1. This CDR3 has 15 residues. With 8 bases clipped from V and 8 bases from J, the junction kept 12 bases outside the gene matches. Germline assignment: CDR1 MNHEY and CDR2 SMNVEV (reference sequence). CDR3: CASHARGLVDSPLHF. CDR3 DNA sequence: TGTGCCAGCCACGCAAGGGGGCTAGTGGATTCACCCCTCCACTTT.

The table lists this clonotype with many counts. The junction differs from germline at one of its ends, possibly a read error. The chain joins TRBV2 to TRBJ2-3; 8 bases match TRBD2. This CDR3 has 14 residues. Germline CDR1 SNHLY, CDR2 FYNNEI. In DNA form, the CDR3 reads TGTGCCAGCGGTGACGGGAGGGCCGGAGATACGCAGTATTTT. Its protein product is CASGDGRAGDTQYF.

This clonotype was detected many times. The chain has TRBV5-1 and TRBJ2-3; maybe TRBD2 (5 bases). Trimming left V 4 bases short and J 4 bases short, with 10 bases between. This CDR3 contains 13 residues. From germline, CDR1 is SGHRS and CDR2 YFSETQ. The CDR3 spells CASSTSFPDTQYF. The CDR3 DNA reads as TGCGCCAGCAGCACTAGTTTCCCAGATACGCAGTATTTT.

This clonotype was seen ten or more times. The chain carries TRBV18 and TRBJ1-2; D is uncertain. The CDR3 contains 14 residues. Germline V lookup: CDR1 KGHSH, CDR2 LQKENI. Trimming removed 3 bases at V and 6 bases at J, with 14 bases between. The CDR3 region has the DNA TGTGCCAGCTCACCGGGCAGGAGGATCGATGGCTACACCTTC. This gives the protein CASSPGRRIDGYTF.

Notes on this clonotype: This may be a read error: a much more frequent sequence differs by one nucleotide. The rearrangement uses TRBV16 and TRBJ1-1; D gene ambiguous. CDR3 length: 12 amino acids. V shed 4 bases and J shed 7 bases, with 10 bases lying between them. The germline V gene has CDR1 KGHSY and CDR2 FQNENV. The CDR3 here is CASSREQIEAFF. CDR3 DNA sequence: TGTGCCAGCAGCCGCGAACAGATTGAAGCTTTCTTT.

Notes on this clonotype: A much bigger clone sits one base away, suggesting this may be a read error. As the CDR3 is not closed by the conserved phenylalanine or tryptophan, this likely results from a read error. The V gene is TRBV24-1, the J gene TRBJ2-7; 8 nucleotides match TRBD1. CDR1 and CDR2 (germline): KGHDR, SFDVKD. The CDR3 contains 13 residues. V was clipped by 8 bases and J by 2 bases; unmatched bases: 4. CDR3 coding DNA: TGTGCCACCATGGACAGGGTCACCTACGAGCAGTACCTC. It is translated as CATMDRVTYEQYL.

This clonotype was detected ten times or more. The genes are TRBV2 and TRBJ1-2; TRBD1 agrees at 9 bases. This CDR3 is built from 15 residues. CDR1 and CDR2 from the germline V gene are SNHLY and FYNNEI. V lost 4 bases to trimming and J lost 2 bases; unmatched junction nucleotides: 5. This chain's CDR3 is CASSGRDRENYGYTF. CDR3 sequence (DNA): TGTGCCAGCAGTGGGAGGGACAGGGAAAACTATGGCTACACCTTC.

This clonotype was recorded at least ten times. The chain joins TRBV30 to TRBJ1-5; D not certain. The germline gives CDR1 GTSNPN, CDR2 SVGIG (reference sequence). The CDR3 runs to 13 residues. V shed 0 bases and J shed 3 bases, with 6 bases lying between them. As DNA, the CDR3 is TGTGCCTGGAGTGTATCCCCCAATCAGCCCCAGCATTTT. Protein product: CAWSVSPNQPQHF.

This clonotype was seen many times. CDR3 protein: CASSPGGGLAEQFF. The CDR3 DNA reads as TGTGCCAGCAGTCCCGGGGGGGGACTAGCGGAGCAGTTCTTC. The chain uses TRBV28 and TRBJ2-1; 10 nucleotides align to TRBD2. Trimming at V came to 5 bases and at J to 10 bases, leaving 8 bases not matched to a gene. Germline values: CDR1 MDHEN, CDR2 SYDVKM. CDR3 length: 14 amino acids.